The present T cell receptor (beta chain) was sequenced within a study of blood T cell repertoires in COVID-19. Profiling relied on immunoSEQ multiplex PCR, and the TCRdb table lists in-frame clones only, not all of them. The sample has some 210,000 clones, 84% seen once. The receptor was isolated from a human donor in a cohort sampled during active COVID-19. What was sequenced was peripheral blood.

The CDR3 sequence: CASSLHTRQGASYNSPLHF. The DNA of the CDR3 is TGCGCCAGCAGCTTGCACACCCGACAGGGGGCCTCCTATAATTCACCCCTCCACTTT. The J gene is TRBJ1-6, the V gene TRBV5-1; the match to TRBD1 covers 10 bases. Trimming removed 1 base from V and 0 bases from J; junction bases left unmatched: 7. The V gene's germline CDR1 is SGHRS and CDR2 YFSETQ. This CDR3 contains 19 residues.